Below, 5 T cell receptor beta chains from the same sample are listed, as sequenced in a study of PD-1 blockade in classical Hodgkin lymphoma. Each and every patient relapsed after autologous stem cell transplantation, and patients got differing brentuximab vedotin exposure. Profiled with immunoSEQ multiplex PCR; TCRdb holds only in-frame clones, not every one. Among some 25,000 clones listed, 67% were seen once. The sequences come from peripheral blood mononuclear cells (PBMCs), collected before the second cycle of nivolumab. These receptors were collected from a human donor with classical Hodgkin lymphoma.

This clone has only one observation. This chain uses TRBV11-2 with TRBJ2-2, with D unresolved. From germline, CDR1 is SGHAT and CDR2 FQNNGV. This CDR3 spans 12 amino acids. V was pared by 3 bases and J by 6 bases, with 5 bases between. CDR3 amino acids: CASSFRSGELFF. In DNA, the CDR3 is TGTGCCAGCAGCTTTCGTTCCGGGGAGCTGTTTTTT.

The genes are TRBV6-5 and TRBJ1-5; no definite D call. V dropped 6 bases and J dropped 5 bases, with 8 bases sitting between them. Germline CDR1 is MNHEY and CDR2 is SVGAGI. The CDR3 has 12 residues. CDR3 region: CASSEYDQPQHF. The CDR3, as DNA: TGTGCCAGCAGCGAGTACGATCAGCCCCAGCATTTT.

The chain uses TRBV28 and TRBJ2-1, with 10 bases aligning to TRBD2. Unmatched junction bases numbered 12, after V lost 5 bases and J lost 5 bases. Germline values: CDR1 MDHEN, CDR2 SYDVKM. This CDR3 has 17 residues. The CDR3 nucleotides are TGTGCCAGCAGTCTAGCGGGGGCCTATTCCTCTAACAATGAGCAGTTCTTC. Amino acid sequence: CASSLAGAYSSNNEQFF.

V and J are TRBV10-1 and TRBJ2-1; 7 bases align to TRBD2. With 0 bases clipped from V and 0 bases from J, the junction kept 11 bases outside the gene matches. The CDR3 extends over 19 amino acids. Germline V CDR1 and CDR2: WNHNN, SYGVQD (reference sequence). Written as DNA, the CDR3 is TGCGCCAGCAGTGAGTCCAATCCCCCGGGCGGGAGCTCCTACAATGAGCAGTTCTTC. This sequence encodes CASSESNPPGGSSYNEQFF.

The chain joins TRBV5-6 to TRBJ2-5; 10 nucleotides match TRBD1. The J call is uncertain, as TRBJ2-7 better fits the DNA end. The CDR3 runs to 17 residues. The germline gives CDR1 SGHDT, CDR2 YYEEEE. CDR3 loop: CASSLLQGTGAYYEQYF. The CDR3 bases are TGTGCCAGCAGCCTTCTTCAAGGGACAGGGGCCTACTACGAGCAGTACTTC.